What follows is one T cell receptor (beta chain) and its context. Trimming took 0 bases from V and 6 from J; bases not matched to a gene: 11. This CDR3 has 17 amino acids. From germline, CDR1 is SGHRS and CDR2 YFSETQ. In TCRdb, the RT-PCR reads were re-called with MiXCR into one record per CDR3 protein. The table has 650,000 to 800,000 distinct CDR3 sequences, 12% to 15% seen once; the top ten hold roughly 3.9%. What was sequenced was memory CD4+ T cells from blood. The sequence came from a female donor in good health, serving as a healthy control. V usage is TRBV5-1 and J usage is TRBJ2-3; TRBD1 matches at 9 bases. CDR3 sequence reads: CASSLGTGAAAGDTQYF. The CDR3 DNA sequence: TGCGCCAGCAGCTTGGGGACAGGGGCAGCCGCAGGGGATACGCAGTATTTT.